This TCR beta chain came from a study of regulatory T cells in long-lasting Graves disease. General study points: Persistent disease was associated with favored TRBV28 usage and with favored use of TRBJ1-2 and TRBJ2-5. No thyroid tissue was studied; the work used peripheral blood only.

As to time point: newly diagnosed GD, antithyroid drugs for less than 3 months. There was RNA extracted from PBMCs, and the TCR library was made from it. Researchers made TCR beta libraries by using iRepertoire HTBI primers and running Arm-PCR on CDR3 regions. TCRdb fed the multiplex PCR reads into MiXCR, producing one record per CDR3 protein. This table has about 420,000 distinct CDR3 sequences, around 17% appearing once. The CDR3 has 16 amino acids. CDR1 is MGHDK and CDR2 is SYGVNS in the germline V gene. Losses at the gene ends were 7 bases for V and 3 bases for J; bases not matched to a gene: 10. This clonotype showed up just a few times. No antigen is known for it. These data are also associated with another study on T cells in Graves' hyperthyroidism and ophthalmopathy.

The receptor comes from a young woman with Graves disease. Sequencing was performed on peripheral blood mononuclear cells (PBMCs), taken at new diagnosis, from a patient treated with antithyroid drugs. The chain links TRBV25-1 to TRBJ2-1; 9 bases map to TRBD2. The CDR3 loop is CASTRSGTSIYNEQFF. The CDR3 DNA is TGTGCCAGCACACGATCCGGGACTAGCATCTACAATGAGCAGTTCTTC.